This passage covers 21 T cell receptor beta chains from one sample sequenced in a study of identical twins. Via MiXCR, TCRdb re-called the 5' RACE reads, giving one row per CDR3 protein. The table shows 200,000 to 300,000 distinct CDR3 sequences, with 10% occurring only once. Sequencing was done on a sample of memory T cells sorted from blood. Receptors originate from a man aged 50 to 60 in good health.

This clonotype showed up just once. The chain combines TRBV28 with TRBJ2-5; TRBD2 matches at 9 bases. The CDR3 consists of 16 residues. Germline trimming cut 2 bases from V and 1 base from J; bases unmatched to any gene: 5. CDR1 is MDHEN, CDR2 SYDVKM, per germline. In nucleotides, the CDR3 is TGTGCCAGCAGTTTAGGCACTAGCGGGCTCCAAGAGACCCAGTACTTC. Translated, it gives CASSLGTSGLQETQYF.

This chain connects TRBV11-1 to TRBJ2-7; no clear D gene. CDR3 size: 15 residues. V was cut by 4 bases and J by 0 bases, with 13 bases left in between. From germline, CDR1 is SGHAT and CDR2 FQDESV (reference sequence). The CDR3 loop is CASSSVFSSSYEQYF. The DNA for the CDR3 is TGTGCCAGCAGCTCTGTATTTTCAAGCTCCTACGAGCAGTACTTC. Full variable domain (rest looked up from reference TRBV11-1 and TRBJ2-7): EAEVAQSPRYKITEKSQAVAFWCDPISGHATLYWYRQILGQGPELLVQFQDESVVDDSQLPKDRFSAERLKGVDSTLKIQPAELGDSAMYLCASSSVFSSSYEQYFGPGTRLTVT.

In this sample, this clonotype turned up a few times. The V gene is TRBV10-3, the J gene TRBJ2-3; D perhaps matches TRBD1 (6 bases). The V end lost 6 bases, the J end lost 1 base, and 11 bases lay between the germline ends. Germline V gives CDR1 ENHRY, CDR2 SYGVKD. This CDR3 is built from 14 residues. The CDR3 is CAISDYRGTDTQYF. CDR3 nucleotide sequence: TGTGCCATCAGCGACTACAGGGGCACAGATACGCAGTATTTT.

There are a few counts of this clonotype. The chain links TRBV7-2 to TRBJ2-5; 7 bases are shared with TRBD1. CDR3 size: 15 residues. In germline, CDR1 is SGHTA, CDR2 FQGNSA. With 5 bases clipped from V and 3 bases from J, the junction kept 9 bases outside the gene matches. The DNA of the CDR3 is TGTGCCAGCAGCACCCACTCCGGGACAGAAGAGACCCAGTACTTC. Translating it yields CASSTHSGTEETQYF.

This clonotype was counted ten times or more. The genes are TRBV5-4 and TRBJ2-2, with D tentatively TRBD1 (6 bases). Germline V CDR1 and CDR2: SGHNT, YYREEE (reference sequence). This CDR3 contains 16 residues. V shed 3 bases and J shed 2 bases, with 14 bases lying between them. As DNA, the CDR3 is TGTGCCAGCAGCTGGGTGGGGGCGCTTAACACCGGGGAGCTGTTTTTT. Its protein product is CASSWVGALNTGELFF. Together with reference TRBV5-4 and TRBJ2-2, the CDR3 gives the full variable domain: ETGVTQSPTHLIKTRGQQVTLRCSSQSGHNTVSWYQQALGQGPQFIFQYYREEENGRGNFPPRFSGLQFPNYSSELNVNALELDDSALYLCASSWVGALNTGELFFGEGSRLTVL.

There are many counts of this clonotype. This chain links TRBV4-3 with TRBJ2-7, with 10 positions matching TRBD1. Per the germline V gene, CDR1 is LGHNA and CDR2 is YSLEER. CDR3 length equals 18 residues. After removal of 0 bases from V and 0 bases from J, the junction contained 8 bases not matched to a gene. The CDR3, as DNA: TGCGCCAGCAGCCAAGACGGACAGGGGGGCCCAAGCTCCTACGAGCAGTACTTC. Amino acid sequence: CASSQDGQGGPSSYEQYF.

The table lists this clonotype with many counts. V gene TRBV5-4 combines with J gene TRBJ2-1; no firm D call. Germline V gene sequence: CDR1 SGHNT, CDR2 YYREEE (reference sequence). There are 14 residues in the CDR3. V was clipped by 4 bases and J by 7 bases, with 15 bases between them. CDR3 sequence (DNA): TGTGCCAGCAGCCCCCACCCTGGTAGTAATGAGCAGTTCTTC. Amino acids: CASSPHPGSNEQFF.

This clonotype was picked up a small number of times. The chain uses TRBV18 and TRBJ1-3; D gene unclear. Germline lookup yields CDR1 KGHSH and CDR2 LQKENI. The CDR3 has 16 amino acids. With 4 bases removed from V and 4 bases from J, the gap between germline ends came to 17 bases. CDR3 region: CASSRISVGNGNTIYF. DNA of the CDR3: TGTGCCAGCTCACGAATTTCCGTGGGGAACGGAAACACCATATATTTT.

The rearrangement links TRBV28 to TRBJ2-3; the match to TRBD1 covers 9 bases. The V gene end was trimmed by 1 base and the J gene end by 6 bases; junction bases not matched to a gene: 8. Germline V lookup: CDR1 MDHEN, CDR2 SYDVKM. The CDR3 has 16 amino acids. The CDR3 DNA sequence: TGTGCCAGCAGTTTATCAGGGACAGGGTTAAGGGATACGCAGTATTTT. Translating it yields CASSLSGTGLRDTQYF.

Only a few counts were recorded for this clonotype. The J gene is TRBJ2-5, the V gene TRBV12-3 or TRBV12-4, with 10 bases aligning to TRBD1. The CDR3 sequence is 15 residues long. J gave up 2 bases and V 7 bases, and 7 bases lay outside the gene matches. The CDR3 DNA follows: TGTGCCAGCATTGGGACAGGGGCCGCACAAGAGACCCAGTACTTC. Translating it yields CASIGTGAAQETQYF.

This clonotype was counted ten times or more. The chain uses TRBV12-3 or TRBV12-4 and TRBJ1-1; maybe TRBD1 (5 bases). The V end was cut by 5 bases, the J end by 3 bases, with 16 bases between. CDR3 length: 15 amino acids. CDR3: CASSLRVPGHTEAFF. CDR3 nucleotide sequence: TGTGCCAGCAGTCTCAGGGTTCCGGGACACACTGAAGCTTTCTTT.

V gene TRBV5-1 combines with J gene TRBJ2-3; D is undetermined. The CDR3 loop spans 14 amino acids. V shed 4 bases and J shed 0 bases, with 9 bases lying between them. Germline V gene data show CDR1 as SGHRS and CDR2 as YFSETQ. The CDR3 region has the DNA TGCGCCAGCAGCGCCCATGATAGCACAGATACGCAGTATTTT. Protein product: CASSAHDSTDTQYF.

This clonotype was counted at least ten times. The chain couples TRBV28 to TRBJ1-2; 9 bases agree with TRBD1. Germline CDR1 reads MDHEN; CDR2 reads SYDVKM. This CDR3 contains 14 residues. The V and J ends lost 5 bases and 7 bases, in that order; junction bases with no gene match: 8. The CDR3 loop reads CASSGPGQGPGYTF. CDR3 sequence (DNA): TGTGCCAGCAGTGGGCCGGGACAGGGTCCTGGCTACACCTTC.

The chain carries TRBV7-2 and TRBJ1-1, with D unclear. The V end was cut by 4 bases, the J end by 0 bases, with 15 bases between. This CDR3 spans 16 amino acids. Germline loops: CDR1 SGHTA, CDR2 FQGNSA. CDR3 sequence: CASSSSVIYVNTEAFF. DNA of the CDR3: TGTGCCAGCAGCTCGAGCGTTATTTACGTGAACACTGAAGCTTTCTTT.

The rearrangement links TRBV2 to TRBJ2-5, with D tentatively TRBD1 (5 bases). The V end lost 4 bases, the J end lost 5 bases, and 8 bases lay between the germline ends. There are 12 residues in the CDR3. CDR1 SNHLY and CDR2 FYNNEI come from the germline V gene. For the CDR3, the DNA is TGTGCCAGCAGTGCAAACAGGGAGACCCAGTACTTC. As protein: CASSANRETQYF. Full variable domain (rest looked up from reference TRBV2 and TRBJ2-5): EPEVTQTPSHQVTQMGQEVILRCVPISNHLYFYWYRQILGQKVEFLVSFYNNEISEKSEIFDDQFSVERPDGSNFTLKIRSTKLEDSAMYFCASSANRETQYFGPGTRLLVL.

This clonotype has only a few counts. For the CDR3, the DNA is TGCAGCGTCCGGACCAATGAAAAACTGTTTTTT. This codes for CSVRTNEKLFF. The V and J genes are TRBV29-1 and TRBJ1-4, with unresolved D. The germline V and J ends were trimmed by 6 bases and 5 bases, with 7 bases remaining between them. The CDR3 loop spans 11 amino acids. In germline, CDR1 is SQVTM, CDR2 ANQGSEA.

This clonotype was seen only a few times. This chain links TRBV7-2 with TRBJ1-1; 9 bases map to TRBD1. The J segment lost 1 base and the V segment lost 1 base, leaving 7 bases of the junction unmatched. This CDR3 has 17 residues. Germline V CDR1 and CDR2: SGHTA, FQGNSA. This CDR3 reads CASSLVAGTGQNTEAFF. CDR3 sequence (DNA): TGTGCCAGCAGCTTAGTGGCCGGGACAGGGCAGAACACTGAAGCTTTCTTT.

This rearrangement joins TRBV20-1 to TRBJ2-1, with TRBD2 matching over 7 bases. The CDR3 loop spans 14 amino acids. The junction had 9 bases not matched to a gene; V was cut back by 1 base and J by 9 bases. CDR1 is DFQATT, CDR2 SNEGSKA, per germline (reference sequence). CDR3 nucleotides: TGCAGTGCTAGAGCTGGGGCGGGAGCTTTTGAGCAGTTCTTC. Translation: CSARAGAGAFEQFF.

The chain uses TRBV3-1 and TRBJ1-6, with D possibly matching TRBD1 (5 bases). CDR1 and CDR2 (germline): LGHDT, YNNKEL (reference sequence). CDR3 length: 16 amino acids. V was trimmed by 2 bases and J by 9 bases, leaving 17 bases between them. CDR3 region: CASSQLAGSGGSPLHF. CDR3 nucleotide sequence: TGTGCCAGCAGCCAATTGGCCGGGAGCGGGGGTTCACCCCTCCACTTT. The full variable domain, its missing parts supplied by reference TRBV3-1 and TRBJ1-6, is DTAVSQTPKYLVTQMGNDKSIKCEQNLGHDTMYWYKQDSKKFLKIMFSYNNKELIINETVPNRFSPKSPDKAHLNLHINSLELGDSAVYFCASSQLAGSGGSPLHFGNGTRLTVT.

The gene calls are TRBV24-1 and TRBJ1-5; D is possibly TRBD1 (5 bases). CDR1 KGHDR and CDR2 SFDVKD come from the germline V gene. Trimming took off 3 bases at V and 9 bases at J, with 14 bases between the two ends. This CDR3 is built from 14 residues. As DNA, the CDR3 is TGTGCCACCAGTGATCGAGACAGCCAGGGGCCCCAGCATTTT. Protein: CATSDRDSQGPQHF.

The chain links TRBV11-2 to TRBJ2-6; TRBD1 might be the D (5 bases). This CDR3 has 16 amino acids. The V gene's germline CDR1 is SGHAT and CDR2 FQNNGV. V was shortened by 4 bases and J by 0 bases, with 10 bases between the two germline ends. DNA for the CDR3: TGTGCCAGCAGCTGGAGACAGAGCTCTGGGGCCAACGTCCTGACTTTC. It encodes CASSWRQSSGANVLTF.